The present T cell receptor beta chain was sequenced within a study of T cell clusters in autoimmune cytopenias. Study results and limitations: Functional roles of the in silico T cell clusters still await experimental validation.

Each sample's input was 250 ng genomic DNA, 35,000 to 40,000 genome equivalents. Concerning this clonotype: Antigen unknown.

CDR3 size: 13 residues. Germline-derived CDR1 and CDR2 are SGHTA and FQGNSA. One tube held mixed TRB-A and TRB-B primer pools for touch-down PCR. TCRdb re-called the multiplex PCR reads, yielding one record per CDR3 amino acid sequence without DNA. This sample's table has roughly 15,000 distinct CDR3 sequences. The same sample was also used in a study of T cell repertoires in aging, cancer and after chemotherapy.

The sequenced material came from peripheral blood. This sequence was found in a human donor in good health. This chain links TRBV7-2 with TRBJ2-1. CDR3 in amino acids: CASTSGPDNEQFF. Variable domain in full (rest from reference TRBV7-2 and TRBJ2-1): GAGVSQSPSNKVTEKGKDVELRCDPISGHTALYWYRQSLGQGLEFLIYFQGNSAPDKSGLPSDRFSAERTGGSVSTLTIQRTQQEDSAVYLCASTSGPDNEQFFGPGTRLTVL.